This is a list of T cell receptor beta chains from one sample in a study of T-cell memory formation after mild COVID-19. TCRdb reanalysed the 5' RACE reads using MiXCR and keeps one entry per CDR3 protein. Of roughly 58,000 distinct CDR3 sequences in the sample, around a tenth are singletons; the top ten hold 1.2%. The source material was PBMCs or a T cell subset sorted from them (not recorded which). The receptors were gathered from a man between 18 and 29 years old who had mild COVID-19 (a few samples of this study predate the infection). Cell type and time point are not known. The CDR3 runs from the conserved cysteine through the conserved F or W. A D gene is named only where the DNA matches it firmly. Clone size is not always given. Where it is, it says once, few, many or a class for expanded clones.

few TRBJ2-5 TRBD1 TRBV7-3 CASSLRPLTGKETQYF TGTGCCAGCAGCTTAAGGCCTTTGACAGGGAAAGAGACCCAGTACTTC
few TRBJ1-1 TRBD1 TRBV5-1 CASSFPGGNTEAFF TGCGCCAGCAGCTTTCCAGGGGGGAACACTGAAGCTTTCTTT
few TRBJ2-5 TRBD2 TRBV12-3/TRBV12-4 CASRSHGGVRETQYF TGTGCCAGCAGATCCCACGGGGGGGTTCGGGAGACCCAGTACTTC
NA TRBJ2-7 NA TRBV5-4 CASSIGGPYEQYF TGTGCCAGCAGCATAGGGGGGCCCTACGAGCAGTACTTC
NA TRBJ2-6 NA TRBV7-2 CASSLIGGAGANVLTF TGTGCCAGCAGCTTAATTGGGGGCGCTGGGGCCAACGTCCTGACTTTC
few TRBJ2-5 TRBD1 TRBV6-5 CASSYRDRGQETQYF TGTGCCAGCAGTTATCGGGACAGGGGGCAAGAGACCCAGTACTTC
NA TRBJ2-1 NA TRBV7-2 CASSISRNEQFF TGTGCCAGCAGCATCAGTAGGAATGAGCAGTTCTTC
many TRBJ2-3 NA TRBV7-2 CASSSRDTHTQYF TGTGCCAGCAGCTCCCGGGACACACATACGCAGTATTTT
NA TRBJ2-1 TRBD1 TRBV20-1 CSASSPRDRESSEQFF TGCAGTGCTAGCTCCCCGAGGGACAGGGAGTCTAGTGAGCAGTTCTTC
few TRBJ1-1 NA TRBV20-1 CSARMNTEAFF TGCAGTGCTAGAATGAACACTGAAGCTTTCTTT
NA TRBJ2-7 NA TRBV4-3 CASSRLDRSYEQYF TGCGCCAGCAGTCGCCTCGACAGATCCTACGAGCAGTACTTC
few TRBJ1-3 TRBD1 TRBV7-7 CASSPVQGNTIYF TGTGCCAGCAGCCCCGTACAGGGGAACACCATATATTTT
few TRBJ1-5 NA TRBV12-3/TRBV12-4 CASSFSDSNQPQHF TGTGCCAGCAGTTTTTCGGATAGCAATCAGCCCCAGCATTTT
NA TRBJ2-5 TRBD2 TRBV6-1 CASSISGSGKTQYF TGTGCCAGCAGTATATCTGGTAGCGGGAAGACCCAGTACTTC
many TRBJ2-2 NA TRBV10-3 CAISESNTGELFF TGTGCCATCAGTGAGTCGAACACCGGGGAGCTGTTTTTT
NA TRBJ2-1 TRBD2 TRBV28 CASSSGLAGPNEQFF TGTGCCAGCAGTTCGGGACTAGCGGGTCCGAATGAGCAGTTCTTC
NA TRBJ1-2 NA TRBV2 CASSERQTSGYTF TGTGCCAGCAGTGAAAGACAGACGAGTGGCTACACCTTC
few TRBJ2-1 NA TRBV5-6 CASSWDTEQFF TGTGCCAGCAGCTGGGACACTGAGCAGTTCTTC
NA TRBJ1-1 NA TRBV5-1 CASSSQGYRTEAFF TGCGCCAGCAGCTCACAGGGTTATCGGACTGAAGCTTTCTTT
NA TRBJ2-2 TRBD1 TRBV7-9 CASRGPLRTGPMAGELFF TGTGCCAGCAGAGGACCACTTCGGACAGGCCCCATGGCCGGGGAGCTGTTTTTT